What follows is one T cell receptor (beta chain) and its context. Repertoires were generated with immunoSEQ multiplex PCR, while TCRdb's copy carries only in-frame clones and drops some. The sample lists hundreds of thousands of clones, over 75% occurring once. This specimen comes from a study of shared T cell receptors in the human thymus. The data also belong to a second study, concerning human thymus T cells. That study reports: Thymic tissue was derived from resections collected during corrective heart surgery.

This clonotype was obtained from a boy under three years old with a congenital heart defect. Sequencing was done on a sample of thymocytes.

The CDR3 nucleotides read TGTGCCTCCCGAGGGGGGGACTACGAGCAGTACTTC. Residues: CASRGGDYEQYF. The genes are TRBV10-3 and TRBJ2-7; the D gene is possibly TRBD2 (7 bases). Germline V lookup: CDR1 ENHRY, CDR2 SYGVKD. This CDR3 has 12 amino acids. V was trimmed by 11 bases and J by 3 bases, leaving 14 bases between them.